This T cell receptor beta chain was sequenced in a study of graft-versus-host responses after intestinal transplantation. Overall study results and limits: Those patients showing graft-donor T cell macrochimerism displayed high graft-versus-host to host-versus-graft clonal ratios in allografts.

Remarks on this clone: As yet, its antigen is unknown.

Profiling relied on immunoSEQ multiplex PCR, and the TCRdb table lists in-frame clones only, not all of them. This table holds about 90,000 clones, approximately 94% found once. Germline values: CDR1 SGDLS, CDR2 YYNGEE. The CDR3 spans 14 residues. The germline V and J ends were trimmed by 0 bases and 6 bases, with 10 bases remaining between them. The J gene is TRBJ2-1, the V gene TRBV9; D gene uncertain. The TCR was taken from a human donor who was the organ donor for an intestinal transplant. Specimen: unstimulated CD4+ T cells sorted from spleen or lymph node cells, collected before transplant. The CDR3 DNA reads TGTGCCAGCAGCGTAGTGGAAGGCCCCAATGAGCAGTTCTTC. This translates into CASSVVEGPNEQFF. Drawing the rest from reference TRBV9 and TRBJ2-1, the complete variable domain is DSGVTQTPKHLITATGQRVTLRCSPRSGDLSVYWYQQSLDQGLQFLIQYYNGEERAKGNILERFSAQQFPDLHSELNLSSLELGDSALYFCASSVVEGPNEQFFGPGTRLTVL.